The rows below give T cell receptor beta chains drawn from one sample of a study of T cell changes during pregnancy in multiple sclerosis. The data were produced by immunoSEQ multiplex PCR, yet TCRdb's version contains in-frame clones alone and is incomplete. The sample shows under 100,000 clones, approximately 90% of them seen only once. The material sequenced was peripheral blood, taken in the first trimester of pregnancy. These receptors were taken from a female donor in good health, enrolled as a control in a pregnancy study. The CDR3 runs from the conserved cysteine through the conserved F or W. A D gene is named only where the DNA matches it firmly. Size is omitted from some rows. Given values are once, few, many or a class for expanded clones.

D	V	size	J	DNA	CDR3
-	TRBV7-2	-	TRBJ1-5	TGTGCCAGCAGCCGTACAGGTTCGGGCAATCAGCCCCAGCATTTT	CASSRTGSGNQPQHF
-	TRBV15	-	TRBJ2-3	TGTGCCACCAGCAACCAGGCTCTTCTCCTAGATACGCAGTATTTT	CATSNQALLLDTQYF
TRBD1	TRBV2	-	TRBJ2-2	TGTGCCAGCAGGGGGGACAGGGAGGACACCGGGGAGCTGTTTTTT	CASRGDREDTGELFF
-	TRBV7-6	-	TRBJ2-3	TGTGCCAGCAGCCTGGGGGCTTCGGCGGGTACGCAGTATTTT	CASSLGASAGTQYF
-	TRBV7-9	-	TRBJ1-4	TGTGCCAGCAGCGTCTCCGGACAAGGTGAAAAACTGTTTTTT	CASSVSGQGEKLFF
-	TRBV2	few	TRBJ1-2	TGTGCCACCCAGACAGTTAACTATGGCTACACCTTC	CATQTVNYGYTF
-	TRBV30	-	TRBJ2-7	TGTGCCTGGAGTGTAGTAGGAGGATACGAGCAGTACTTC	CAWSVVGGYEQYF
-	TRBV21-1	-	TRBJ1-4	TGTGCCAGCAGCAAAGCATCAGGGAGGGGTGAAAAACTGTTTTTT	CASSKASGRGEKLFF
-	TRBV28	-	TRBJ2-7	TGTGCCAGCAGTTTATCTCCAGGAACCTACGAGCAGTACTTC	CASSLSPGTYEQYF
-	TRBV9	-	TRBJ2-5	TGTGCCAGCAGCTCTCGACTAGGGTCGTTATTAGAGACCCAGTACTTC	CASSSRLGSLLETQYF
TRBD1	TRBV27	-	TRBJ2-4	TGTGCCAGCAGTGCCGGGACAGGGGGAAACATTCAGTACTTC	CASSAGTGGNIQYF
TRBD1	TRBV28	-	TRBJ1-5	TGTGCCAGCAGTTGGGGACAGGGGATTGGTAGCAATCAGCCCCAGCATTTT	CASSWGQGIGSNQPQHF